These 8 T cell receptor beta chains share one sample of origin, sequenced in a study of blood T cell repertoires in COVID-19 (TCRdb year 2020). Library generation was performed with the immunoSEQ multiplex PCR assay. TCRdb mirrors the immuneACCESS table, restricted to in-frame sequences. Some clones are absent from its copies; in checked studies, under half trace to an unresolved V gene, and the reason for the others is unknown. In this sample the table shows about 220,000 clones, about 87% of which occur a single time. The ten top clones hold around 2.6% of the sample. The specimen was PBMCs or T cells enriched from blood (not recorded which). Receptor source: a woman in her twenties or thirties who had recovered from COVID-19.

This clone was recorded only once. This CDR3 reads CASSQDVTGTDYEQYF. In nucleotides, the CDR3 is TGCGCCAGCAGCCAAGATGTTACAGGGACGGACTACGAGCAGTACTTC. This chain links TRBV4-3 with TRBJ2-7; D may be TRBD1 (6 bases). Germline loops: CDR1 LGHNA, CDR2 YSLEER. Trimming took 0 bases from V and 3 from J, leaving 15 bases between them. The CDR3 is 16 amino acids.

V is TRBV7-9 and J is TRBJ1-1; 7 nucleotides line up with TRBD1. Per the germline V gene, CDR1 is SEHNR and CDR2 is FQNEAQ (reference sequence). Germline trimming cut 6 bases from V and 1 base from J; bases unmatched to any gene: 2. The CDR3 spans 13 residues. The CDR3 spells CASRGQPNTEAFF. DNA of the CDR3: TGTGCCAGCAGGGGACAGCCGAACACTGAAGCTTTCTTT.

The chain couples TRBV18 to TRBJ1-1; 9 nucleotides align to TRBD1. V lost 3 bases and J lost 6; bases outside the gene matches: 2. Germline V gives CDR1 KGHSH, CDR2 LQKENI. This CDR3 has 13 amino acids. The CDR3 here is CASSPGQGAEAFF. The DNA for the CDR3 is TGTGCCAGCTCACCGGGACAGGGAGCTGAAGCTTTCTTT.

The V gene is TRBV4-3, the J gene TRBJ1-2, with unresolved D. Trimming cost V 4 bases and J 8 bases, with 17 bases left between them. Germline V gives CDR1 LGHNA, CDR2 YSLEER. The CDR3 sequence is 14 residues long. This chain's CDR3 is CASSPRAGKRGYTF. For the CDR3, the DNA is TGCGCCAGCAGCCCTCGAGCGGGGAAGAGGGGCTACACCTTC.

The V gene is TRBV6-5, the J gene TRBJ1-1, with 7 bases identical to TRBD1. CDR1 is MNHEY and CDR2 is SVGAGI in the germline V gene. The CDR3 has 12 residues. V lost 8 bases, J lost 4 bases, and 4 bases stayed unmatched. The CDR3 protein is CASGRGPTEAFF. The CDR3 coding sequence is TGTGCCAGCGGTAGGGGGCCCACTGAAGCTTTCTTT.

The chain recombines TRBV7-2 with TRBJ1-1; 7 bases line up with TRBD1. The CDR3 totals 14 residues. Germline-derived CDR1 and CDR2 are SGHTA and FQGNSA. V was pared by 6 bases and J by 1 base, with 5 bases of the junction left unmatched. The CDR3 sequence: CASSPQGRNTEAFF. The CDR3, as DNA: TGTGCCAGCAGTCCACAGGGGCGGAACACTGAAGCTTTCTTT.

The chain links TRBV10-3 to TRBJ1-2; 8 bases fit TRBD1. The CDR3 runs to 13 residues. V lost 4 bases, J lost 3 bases, and 1 base stayed unmatched. Germline CDR1 is ENHRY and CDR2 is SYGVKD. CDR3 in amino acids: CAISADRDYGYTF. The DNA of the CDR3 is TGTGCCATCAGTGCGGACAGGGACTATGGCTACACCTTC.

The chain couples TRBV6-5 to TRBJ1-1; possible D gene TRBD1, 5 bases. Trimming pared 6 bases from V and 0 bases from J, leaving 14 bases between. This CDR3 comprises 15 residues. CDR1 and CDR2 from the germline V gene are MNHEY and SVGAGI. In DNA form, the CDR3 reads TGTGCCAGCAGCCTCGGGGGGGATATGAACACTGAAGCTTTCTTT. Protein: CASSLGGDMNTEAFF.